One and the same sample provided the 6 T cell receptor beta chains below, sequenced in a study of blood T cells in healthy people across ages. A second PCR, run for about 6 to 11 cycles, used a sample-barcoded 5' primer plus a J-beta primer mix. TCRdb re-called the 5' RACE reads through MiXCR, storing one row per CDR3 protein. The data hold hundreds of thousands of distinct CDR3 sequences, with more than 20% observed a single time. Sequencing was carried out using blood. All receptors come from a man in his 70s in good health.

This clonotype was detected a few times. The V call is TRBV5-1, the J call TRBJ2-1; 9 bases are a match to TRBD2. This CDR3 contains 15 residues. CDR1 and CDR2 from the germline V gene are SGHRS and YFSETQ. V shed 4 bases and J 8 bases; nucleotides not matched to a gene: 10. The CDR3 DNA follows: TGCGCCAGCAGCCAAACTAGCGGGCAAGGGTATGAGCAGTTCTTC. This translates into CASSQTSGQGYEQFF. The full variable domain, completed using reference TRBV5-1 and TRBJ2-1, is KAGVTQTPRYLIKTRGQQVTLSCSPISGHRSVSWYQQTPGQGLQFLFEYFSETQRNKGNFPGRFSGRQFSNSRSEMNVSTLELGDSALYLCASSQTSGQGYEQFFGPGTRLTVL.

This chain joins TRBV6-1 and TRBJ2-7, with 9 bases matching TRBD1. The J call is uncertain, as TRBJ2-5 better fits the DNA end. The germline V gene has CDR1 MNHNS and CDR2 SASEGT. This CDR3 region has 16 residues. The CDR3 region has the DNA TGTGCCAGCAGTGTAACAGGGGGCGAAGGCTTAGGGACCCAGTACTTC. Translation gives CASSVTGGEGLGTQYF.

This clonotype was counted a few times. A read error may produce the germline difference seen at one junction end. CDR3 residues: CASSYRGSGRYNEQFF. The CDR3 DNA sequence: TGTGCAAGCAGTTACCGAGGTAGCGGGAGGTACAATGAGCAGTTCTTC. The chain employs TRBV6-5 and TRBJ2-5; TRBD2 matches 10 bases. The J call may not be correct, given that the DNA end is closer to TRBJ2-1. The CDR3 covers 16 residues. CDR1 is MNHEY and CDR2 is SVGAGI in the germline V gene.

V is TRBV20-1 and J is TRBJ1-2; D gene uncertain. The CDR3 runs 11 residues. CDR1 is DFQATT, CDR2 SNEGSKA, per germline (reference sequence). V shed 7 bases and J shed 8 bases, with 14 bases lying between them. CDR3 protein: CSGSRGNGYTF. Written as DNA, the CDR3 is TGCAGTGGAAGCAGAGGGAACGGCTACACCTTC.

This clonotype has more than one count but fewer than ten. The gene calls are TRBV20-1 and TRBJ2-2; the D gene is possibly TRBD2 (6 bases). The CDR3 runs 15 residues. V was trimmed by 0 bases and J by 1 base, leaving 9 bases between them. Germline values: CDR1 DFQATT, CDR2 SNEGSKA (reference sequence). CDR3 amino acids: CSARDGTQNTGELFF. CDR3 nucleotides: TGCAGTGCTAGAGACGGGACTCAGAACACCGGGGAGCTGTTTTTT.

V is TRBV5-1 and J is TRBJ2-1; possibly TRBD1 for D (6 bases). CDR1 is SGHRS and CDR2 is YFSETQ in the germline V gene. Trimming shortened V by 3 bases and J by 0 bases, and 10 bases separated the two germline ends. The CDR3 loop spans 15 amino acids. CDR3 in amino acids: CASSSEGGSYNEQFF. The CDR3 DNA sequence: TGCGCCAGCAGCTCGGAAGGGGGCTCCTACAATGAGCAGTTCTTC.